Below, 7 T cell receptor beta chains from the same sample are listed, as sequenced in a study of cytomegalovirus exposure and HLA in healthy donors. PCR amplification relied on 60 Vbeta primers (plus 13 Jbeta primers). The protocol was immunoSEQ multiplex PCR, while the TCRdb copy is restricted to in-frame clones and leaves out a portion. The sample lists under 200,000 clones; roughly 77% were seen once. What was sequenced was PBMCs. These receptors originate from a male donor in good health and CMV-seropositive.

This clone was found a few times. V gene TRBV4-1 combines with J gene TRBJ2-5, with 7 nucleotides matching TRBD2. Germline trimming cut 1 base from V and 5 bases from J; bases unmatched to any gene: 7. In germline, CDR1 is MGHRA, CDR2 YSYEKL. The CDR3 totals 15 residues. CDR3 amino acids: CASSQVGGRLETQYF. CDR3 DNA: TGCGCCAGCAGCCAAGTCGGGGGGAGACTGGAGACCCAGTACTTC.

The rearrangement uses TRBV6-1 and TRBJ1-1; the match to TRBD1 covers 7 bases. Germline V CDR1 and CDR2: MNHNS, SASEGT. CDR3 length: 13 amino acids. V dropped 6 bases and J dropped 3; count of bases not matched to a gene: 4. The CDR3 region has the DNA TGTGCCAGCAGGGACAGGAGGGACACTGAAGCTTTCTTT. Protein: CASRDRRDTEAFF.

This clone appeared a few times. This chain joins TRBV27 and TRBJ2-7; D perhaps matches TRBD2 (7 bases). The CDR3 is 14 residues long. Germline V CDR1 and CDR2: MNHEY, SMNVEV (reference sequence). Trimming left V 2 bases short and J 2 bases short, with 10 bases between. CDR3 amino acids: CASSLIGGPYEQYF. In DNA, the CDR3 is TGTGCCAGCAGTTTAATCGGGGGGCCCTACGAGCAGTACTTC.

This clone occurred once. The chain uses TRBV5-1 and TRBJ1-6; 9 positions match TRBD1. Trimming removed 5 bases from V and 9 bases from J; junction bases left unmatched: 12. This CDR3 comprises 16 residues. Germline CDR1 is SGHRS and CDR2 is YFSETQ. DNA for the CDR3: TGCGCCAGCAGATATGAACCGGGACAGGGAGGTTCACCCCTCCACTTT. This encodes CASRYEPGQGGSPLHF.

This clone was recorded a few times. V usage is TRBV4-2 and J usage is TRBJ1-1, with a possible D match to TRBD1 (6 bases). The CDR3 length is 15 residues. The germline V gene has CDR1 LGHNA and CDR2 YNFKEQ. V was cut by 0 bases and J by 5 bases, with 13 bases left in between. DNA of the CDR3: TGTGCCAGCAGCCAAGAGAGGCTAGGGGGTACTGAAGCTTTCTTT. Amino acids: CASSQERLGGTEAFF.

The chain joins TRBV18 to TRBJ2-5; D uncertain. The CDR3 extends over 13 amino acids. Germline V gene sequence: CDR1 KGHSH, CDR2 LQKENI. V was clipped by 4 bases and J by 1 base, with 7 bases between them. CDR3 amino acids: CASSQRAQETQYF. CDR3 DNA sequence: TGTGCCAGCTCACAGAGAGCCCAAGAGACCCAGTACTTC.

This clone has a handful of counts. This chain links TRBV9 with TRBJ2-4; maybe TRBD1 (5 bases). CDR3 length: 15 residues. Trimming cost V 0 bases and J 3 bases, with 10 bases left between them. Germline CDR1 reads SGDLS; CDR2 reads YYNGEE. CDR3 loop: CASSVGVDSKNIQYF. The CDR3 DNA is TGTGCCAGCAGCGTAGGGGTTGACAGCAAAAACATTCAGTACTTC.